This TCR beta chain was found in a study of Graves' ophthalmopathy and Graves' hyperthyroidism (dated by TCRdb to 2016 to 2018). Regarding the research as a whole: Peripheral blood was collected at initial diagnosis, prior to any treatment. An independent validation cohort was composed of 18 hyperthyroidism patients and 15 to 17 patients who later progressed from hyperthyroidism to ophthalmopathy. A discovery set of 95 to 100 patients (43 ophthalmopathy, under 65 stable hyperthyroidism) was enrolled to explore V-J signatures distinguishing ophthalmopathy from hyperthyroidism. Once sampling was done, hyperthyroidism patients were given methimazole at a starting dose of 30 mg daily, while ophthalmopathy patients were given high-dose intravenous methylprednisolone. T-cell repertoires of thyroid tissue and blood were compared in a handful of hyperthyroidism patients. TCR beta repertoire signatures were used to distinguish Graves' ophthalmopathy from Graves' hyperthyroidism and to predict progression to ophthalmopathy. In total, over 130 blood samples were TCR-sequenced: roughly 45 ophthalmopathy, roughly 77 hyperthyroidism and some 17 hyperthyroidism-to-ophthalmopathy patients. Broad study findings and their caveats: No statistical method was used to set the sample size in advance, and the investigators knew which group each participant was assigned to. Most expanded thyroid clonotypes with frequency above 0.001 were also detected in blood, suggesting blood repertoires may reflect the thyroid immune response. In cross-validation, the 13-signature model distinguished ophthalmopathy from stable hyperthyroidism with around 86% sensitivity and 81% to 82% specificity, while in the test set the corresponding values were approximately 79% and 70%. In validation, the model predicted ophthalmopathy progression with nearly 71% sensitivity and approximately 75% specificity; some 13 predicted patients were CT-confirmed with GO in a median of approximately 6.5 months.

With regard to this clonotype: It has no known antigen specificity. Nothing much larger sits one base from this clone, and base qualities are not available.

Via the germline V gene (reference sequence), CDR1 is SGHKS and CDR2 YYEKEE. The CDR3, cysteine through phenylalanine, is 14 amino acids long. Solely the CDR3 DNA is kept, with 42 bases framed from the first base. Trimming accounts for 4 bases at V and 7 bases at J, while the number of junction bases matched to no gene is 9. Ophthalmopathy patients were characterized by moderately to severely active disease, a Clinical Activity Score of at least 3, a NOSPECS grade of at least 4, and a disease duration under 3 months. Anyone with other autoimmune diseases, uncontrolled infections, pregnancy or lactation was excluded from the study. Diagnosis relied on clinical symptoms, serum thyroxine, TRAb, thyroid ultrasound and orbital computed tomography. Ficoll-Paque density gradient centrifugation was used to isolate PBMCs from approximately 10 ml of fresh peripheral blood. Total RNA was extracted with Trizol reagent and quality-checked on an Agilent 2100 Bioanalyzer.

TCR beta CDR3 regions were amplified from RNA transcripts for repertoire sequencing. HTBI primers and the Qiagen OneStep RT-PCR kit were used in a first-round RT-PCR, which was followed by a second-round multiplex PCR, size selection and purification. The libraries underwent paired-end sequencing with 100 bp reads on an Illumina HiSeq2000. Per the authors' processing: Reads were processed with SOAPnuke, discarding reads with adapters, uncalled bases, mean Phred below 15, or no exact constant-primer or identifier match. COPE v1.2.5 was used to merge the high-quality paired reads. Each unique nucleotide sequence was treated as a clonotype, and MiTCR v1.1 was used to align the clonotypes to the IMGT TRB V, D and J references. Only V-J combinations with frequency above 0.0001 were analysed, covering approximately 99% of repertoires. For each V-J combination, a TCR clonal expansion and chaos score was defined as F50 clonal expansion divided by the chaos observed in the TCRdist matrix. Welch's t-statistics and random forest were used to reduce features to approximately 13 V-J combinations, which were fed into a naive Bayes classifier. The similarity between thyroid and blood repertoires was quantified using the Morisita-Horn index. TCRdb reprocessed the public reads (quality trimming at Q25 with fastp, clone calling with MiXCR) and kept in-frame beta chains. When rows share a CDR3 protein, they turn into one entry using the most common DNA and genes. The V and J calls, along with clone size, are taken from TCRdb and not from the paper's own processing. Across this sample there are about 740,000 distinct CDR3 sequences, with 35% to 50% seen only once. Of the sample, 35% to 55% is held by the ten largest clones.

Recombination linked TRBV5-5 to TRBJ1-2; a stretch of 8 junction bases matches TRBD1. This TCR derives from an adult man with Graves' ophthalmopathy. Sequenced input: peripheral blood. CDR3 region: CASSQSQGASGYTF. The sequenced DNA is TGTGCCAGCAGCCAATCGCAGGGGGCGAGTGGCTACACCTTC.